The 30 T cell receptor beta chains below were found in one sample sequenced in a study of blood T cells in healthy people across ages. With a J-beta primer mix and a sample-barcoded 5' primer, a second PCR ran about 7 to 11 cycles. TCRdb redid the calling of the 5' RACE reads with MiXCR, one entry per CDR3 protein. The sample includes roughly 1,800,000 distinct CDR3 sequences, 49% of them seen just once. The sample taken for sequencing was blood. The receptors come from a woman between 40 and 55 years old in good health.

This chain uses TRBV7-9 with TRBJ1-4, with 9 nucleotides matching TRBD1. V trimming: 7 bases; J trimming: 5 bases; junction bases outside the gene matches: 8. The CDR3 has 15 amino acids. Germline loops: CDR1 SEHNR, CDR2 FQNEAQ (reference sequence). The CDR3 DNA reads as TGTGCCAGCATGAGGTCGACAGGGGGGAATGAAAAACTGTTTTTT. It yields the protein CASMRSTGGNEKLFF.

This chain links TRBV20-1 with TRBJ2-7; 10 nucleotides line up with TRBD2. From germline, CDR1 is DFQATT and CDR2 SNEGSKA (reference sequence). With V trimmed by 3 bases and J by 5 bases, 4 bases remained unmatched. This CDR3 is 13 amino acids long. For the CDR3, the DNA is TGCAGTGCTAGTGCTAGCGGGGGAAACGAGCAGTACTTC. It yields the protein CSASASGGNEQYF.

The V call is TRBV7-2, the J call TRBJ2-5, with D unclear. The CDR3 has 16 residues. Germline lookup yields CDR1 SGHTA and CDR2 FQGNSA. V lost 2 bases, J lost 2 bases, and 15 bases lay in between. The CDR3 spells CASSLFYRTEQETQYF. In DNA, the CDR3 is TGTGCCAGCAGCTTATTTTATCGGACGGAGCAAGAGACCCAGTACTTC.

This chain uses TRBV7-2 with TRBJ2-3; 9 bases map to TRBD1. Losses at the gene ends were 3 bases for V and 3 bases for J; bases not matched to a gene: 7. This CDR3 has 16 amino acids. From germline, CDR1 is SGHTA and CDR2 FQGNSA. CDR3 loop: CASSLMTGGRTDTQYF. The CDR3, as DNA: TGTGCCAGCAGCTTGATGACAGGGGGTCGAACAGATACGCAGTATTTT.

This clonotype occurred a few times. The rearrangement joins TRBV14 to TRBJ1-5; no definite D call. This CDR3 contains 13 residues. V shed 6 bases and J shed 0 bases, with 6 bases lying between them. Germline V gene data show CDR1 as SGHDN and CDR2 as FVKESK. CDR3 nucleotides: TGTGCCAGCAGTAAAAATAGCAATCAGCCCCAGCATTTT. Encoded protein: CASSKNSNQPQHF.

This clonotype was counted only a few times. The J gene is TRBJ2-3, the V gene TRBV28; tentative D call: TRBD1 (7 bases). CDR1 is MDHEN, CDR2 SYDVKM, per germline. The ends were cut back, 7 bases at V and 5 bases at J, with 16 bases in the middle. This CDR3 spans 14 amino acids. Here the CDR3 reads CASTQGGAVDTQYF. The DNA of the CDR3 is TGTGCCAGCACCCAGGGGGGAGCGGTAGATACGCAGTATTTT.

J is TRBJ2-6 and V is TRBV5-1, with 10 bases aligning to TRBD1. There are 17 residues in the CDR3. With V trimmed by 2 bases and J by 1 base, 3 bases remained unmatched. CDR1 and CDR2 (germline): SGHRS, YFSETQ. CDR3 nucleotide sequence: TGCGCCAGCAGCTTCGACAGGGGGCGTTCTGGGGCCAACGTCCTGACTTTC. Its translation: CASSFDRGRSGANVLTF. Variable domain in full (rest from reference TRBV5-1 and TRBJ2-6): KAGVTQTPRYLIKTRGQQVTLSCSPISGHRSVSWYQQTPGQGLQFLFEYFSETQRNKGNFPGRFSGRQFSNSRSEMNVSTLELGDSALYLCASSFDRGRSGANVLTFGAGSRLTVL.

The chain combines TRBV29-1 with TRBJ1-4, with D possibly TRBD1 on 6 matching bases. The germline V gene encodes CDR1 SQVTM and CDR2 ANQGSEA. The CDR3 is made up of 12 amino acids. V dropped 5 bases and J dropped 5 bases, with 9 bases sitting between them. Here the CDR3 DNA reads TGCAGCGTTCGAAGGGGGAATGAAAAACTGTTTTTT. Translated, it gives CSVRRGNEKLFF.

There are many counts of this clonotype. This chain joins TRBV29-1 and TRBJ2-6, with 8 positions matching TRBD1. Germline values: CDR1 SQVTM, CDR2 ANQGSEA. Unmatched junction bases numbered 8, after V lost 5 bases and J lost 2 bases. The CDR3 spans 16 residues. The CDR3 region has the DNA TGCAGCGTTTTAGACAGGGGTCTAACTGGGGCCAACGTCCTGACTTTC. It codes for CSVLDRGLTGANVLTF.

The gene calls are TRBV12-3 or TRBV12-4 and TRBJ1-2; no definite D call. The germline V and J ends were trimmed by 3 bases and 2 bases, with 10 bases remaining between them. The CDR3 totals 14 residues. DNA for the CDR3: TGTGCCAGCAGTTTTGGGAGACGGAACTATGGCTACACCTTC. Its translation is CASSFGRRNYGYTF.

The chain has TRBV7-2 and TRBJ1-1, with D maybe TRBD1 (5 bases). Germline CDR1 is SGHTA and CDR2 is FQGNSA. This CDR3 has 14 amino acids. V lost 5 bases and J 4 bases, leaving 14 bases between the germline ends. The CDR3 is CASSKRVRATEAFF. Here the CDR3 DNA reads TGTGCCAGCAGCAAACGGGTCAGGGCCACTGAAGCTTTCTTT.

This clonotype has a handful of counts. This chain links TRBV12-3 or TRBV12-4 with TRBJ1-4; D gene ambiguous. There are 14 residues in the CDR3. Trimming removed 5 bases at V and 0 bases at J, with 7 bases between. As DNA, the CDR3 is TGTGCCAGCAGTCCACTTCCAACTAATGAAAAACTGTTTTTT. As protein: CASSPLPTNEKLFF.

In its sample, this clonotype was seen a few times. The chain has TRBV20-1 and TRBJ2-6; 7 nucleotides align to TRBD1. Germline-derived CDR1 and CDR2 are DFQATT and SNEGSKA (reference sequence). V trimming: 6 bases; J trimming: 1 base; junction bases outside the gene matches: 12. The CDR3 is made up of 17 amino acids. In DNA form, the CDR3 reads TGCAGTGCAATTCCTCAACAGGGGTCTTCTGGGGCCAACGTCCTGACTTTC. Translating gives CSAIPQQGSSGANVLTF.

A few counts support this clonotype. The chain employs TRBV7-6 and TRBJ1-6; possible D gene TRBD1, 6 bases. CDR1 is SGHVS, CDR2 FNYEAQ, per germline. The CDR3 totals 14 residues. The germline V and J ends were trimmed by 0 bases and 12 bases, with 12 bases remaining between them. CDR3 nucleotides: TGTGCCAGCAGCTTAGCACAGGGTGGGGGACCCCTCCACTTT. Residues: CASSLAQGGGPLHF.

This chain links TRBV6-6 with TRBJ2-1; TRBD2 matches 8 bases. The CDR3 has 17 amino acids. V was clipped by 5 bases and J by 7 bases; unmatched bases: 16. Germline V gene sequence: CDR1 MNHNY, CDR2 SVGAGI (reference sequence). This CDR3 reads CASSRFRPGGDWNEQFF. The CDR3 DNA is TGTGCCAGCAGTCGTTTTAGGCCCGGGGGGGATTGGAATGAGCAGTTCTTC.

The rearrangement links TRBV6-6 to TRBJ1-6, with TRBD1 matching over 7 bases. CDR1 is MNHNY, CDR2 SVGAGI, per germline (reference sequence). V trimming: 8 bases; J trimming: 4 bases; junction bases outside the gene matches: 5. This CDR3 spans 14 amino acids. In nucleotides, the CDR3 is TGTGCCAGCGGAGACAGGGAATATAATTCACCCCTCCACTTT. Its protein product is CASGDREYNSPLHF.

This clonotype was counted between two and nine times. CDR3 coding DNA: TGTGCCAGCAGCTTTTGGGGTGTGAGCTCCTACAATGAGCAGTTCTTC. It translates to CASSFWGVSSYNEQFF. The genes are TRBV7-3 and TRBJ2-1; D gene uncertain. Trimming removed 3 bases at V and 0 bases at J, with 12 bases between. The CDR3 has 16 amino acids. Germline V CDR1 and CDR2: SGHTA, FQGTGA.

This clonotype came up once. V and J are TRBV5-1 and TRBJ2-4; D might be TRBD2 (6 bases). The DNA end favors TRBJ2-7, so the J call may be wrong. The CDR3 is made up of 14 amino acids. Germline CDR1 is SGHRS and CDR2 is YFSETQ. The CDR3, as DNA: TGCGCCAGCAGCTTCGGAGGGTCTTCCTACGAGCAGTACGTC. This gives the protein CASSFGGSSYEQYV.

The chain joins TRBV4-3 to TRBJ2-3, with unresolved D. This CDR3 has 15 amino acids. Germline assignment: CDR1 LGHNA and CDR2 YSLEER. Trimming took 0 bases from V and 4 from J, leaving 11 bases between them. CDR3 DNA: TGCGCCAGCAGCCAAGAAAAGGCAGGCGCAGATACGCAGTATTTT. Amino acid sequence: CASSQEKAGADTQYF.

Only a few counts were recorded for this clonotype. CDR3 protein: CASSRSSGRSSYNEQFF. The CDR3 DNA follows: TGTGCCAGCAGCCGTTCTAGCGGGCGGAGCTCCTACAATGAGCAGTTCTTC. The chain couples TRBV4-2 to TRBJ2-1; the match to TRBD2 covers 8 bases. Germline V gives CDR1 LGHNA, CDR2 YNFKEQ. This CDR3 is 17 amino acids long. V lost 4 bases and J lost 0; bases outside the gene matches: 8.

This chain links TRBV4-3 with TRBJ2-7, with D maybe TRBD1 (6 bases). This CDR3 is built from 13 residues. CDR1 is LGHNA and CDR2 is YSLEER in the germline V gene. Trimming cost V 4 bases and J 5 bases, with 12 bases left between them. The CDR3 DNA sequence: TGCGCCAGCAGCCCCCTTCAGGGGCACGAGCAGTACTTC. Translation: CASSPLQGHEQYF.

J is TRBJ2-1 and V is TRBV11-2; unclear D gene. The CDR3 spans 17 residues. Trimming pared 1 base from V and 3 bases from J, leaving 16 bases between. Germline lookup yields CDR1 SGHAT and CDR2 FQNNGV. The CDR3 reads CASSLVGKQDVYNEQFF. Written as DNA, the CDR3 is TGTGCCAGCAGCTTAGTGGGAAAGCAGGACGTCTACAATGAGCAGTTCTTC. Using reference TRBV11-2 and TRBJ2-1 for the parts outside the CDR3, the full variable domain is EAGVAQSPRYKIIEKRQSVAFWCNPISGHATLYWYQQILGQGPKLLIQFQNNGVVDDSQLPKDRFSAERLKGVDSTLKIQPAKLEDSAVYLCASSLVGKQDVYNEQFFGPGTRLTVL.

The chain has TRBV4-3 and TRBJ2-5, with D perhaps matching TRBD1 or TRBD2 (5 bases each). Trimming shortened V by 4 bases and J by 4 bases, and 16 bases separated the two germline ends. CDR3 length equals 15 residues. Germline V lookup: CDR1 LGHNA, CDR2 YSLEER. The CDR3: CASSLDSTRGETQYF. CDR3 bases: TGCGCCAGCAGCCTTGACTCTACTAGGGGAGAGACCCAGTACTTC.

CDR3 in amino acids: CASSSGGGGAYNEQFF. CDR3 nucleotide sequence: TGTGCCAGCAGCTCGGGGGGAGGGGGGGCTTACAATGAGCAGTTCTTC. The V call is TRBV7-3, the J call TRBJ2-1; possibly TRBD2 for D (7 bases). V was pared by 4 bases and J by 4 bases, with 17 bases between. Germline assignment: CDR1 SGHTA and CDR2 FQGTGA. CDR3 length equals 16 residues.

There are a few counts of this clonotype. The rearrangement links TRBV4-3 to TRBJ2-1, with D perhaps TRBD2 (7 bases). V dropped 3 bases and J dropped 4 bases, with 16 bases sitting between them. The CDR3 covers 16 residues. CDR1 and CDR2 (germline): LGHNA, YSLEER. CDR3 sequence reads: CASSQEGGATYNEQFF. The CDR3, as DNA: TGCGCCAGCAGCCAGGAGGGGGGGGCAACGTACAATGAGCAGTTCTTC.

This clonotype was observed a handful of times. This chain connects TRBV20-1 to TRBJ2-3, with 7 positions matching TRBD2. The V gene end was trimmed by 5 bases and the J gene end by 0 bases; junction bases not matched to a gene: 11. This CDR3 contains 16 residues. Germline V CDR1 and CDR2: DFQATT, SNEGSKA (reference sequence). The CDR3 sequence is CSAPLTSLPSTDTQYF. The DNA for the CDR3 is TGCAGTGCTCCCCTGACTAGCTTGCCTAGCACAGATACGCAGTATTTT.

The chain couples TRBV20-1 to TRBJ2-5; perhaps D is TRBD1 or TRBD2 (5 bases each). V dropped 4 bases and J dropped 5 bases, with 14 bases sitting between them. CDR1 is DFQATT, CDR2 SNEGSKA, per germline (reference sequence). The CDR3 has 13 amino acids. The CDR3 bases are TGCAGTGCTACACGGGACGTGGGGGAGACCCAGTACTTC. This codes for CSATRDVGETQYF.

This clonotype was seen a handful of times. The chain joins TRBV9 to TRBJ2-2; 10 nucleotides agree with TRBD2. With 4 bases clipped from V and 1 base from J, the junction kept 7 bases outside the gene matches. Germline CDR1 reads SGDLS; CDR2 reads YYNGEE. This CDR3 region has 17 residues. The CDR3 bases are TGTGCCAGCAGCTTGGGTCTAGCGGGGGAGAACACCGGGGAGCTGTTTTTT. This encodes CASSLGLAGENTGELFF.

The chain recombines TRBV6-5 with TRBJ2-3; D tentatively fits TRBD1 or TRBD2 (7 bases each). The V end was cut by 5 bases, the J end by 2 bases, with 14 bases between. The CDR3 is 15 residues long. Germline CDR1 and CDR2: MNHEY and SVGAGI. CDR3 nucleotides: TGTGCCAGCAGTCCCAGGGGGGGCGTCACAGATACGCAGTATTTT. This encodes CASSPRGGVTDTQYF.

The rearrangement links TRBV13 to TRBJ2-3; 15 positions agree with TRBD2. The CDR3 extends over 19 amino acids. The J segment lost 0 bases and the V segment lost 5 bases, leaving 9 bases of the junction unmatched. The germline gives CDR1 PRHDT, CDR2 FYEKMQ (reference sequence). The CDR3 bases are TGTGCCAGCAGCATGACCGGGACTAGCGGGGGGCTTAGCACAGATACGCAGTATTTT. It specifies CASSMTGTSGGLSTDTQYF.